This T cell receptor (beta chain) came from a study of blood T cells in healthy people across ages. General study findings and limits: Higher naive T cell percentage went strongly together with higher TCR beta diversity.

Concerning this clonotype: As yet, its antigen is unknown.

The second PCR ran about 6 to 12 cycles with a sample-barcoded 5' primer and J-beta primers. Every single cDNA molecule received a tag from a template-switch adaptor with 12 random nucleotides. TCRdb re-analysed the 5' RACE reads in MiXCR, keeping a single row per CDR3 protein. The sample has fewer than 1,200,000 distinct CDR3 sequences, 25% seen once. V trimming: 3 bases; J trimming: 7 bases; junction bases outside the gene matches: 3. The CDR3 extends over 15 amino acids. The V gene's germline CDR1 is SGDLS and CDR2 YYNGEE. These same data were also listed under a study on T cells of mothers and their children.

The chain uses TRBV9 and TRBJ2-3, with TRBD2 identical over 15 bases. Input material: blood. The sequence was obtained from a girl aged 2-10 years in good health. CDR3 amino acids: CASSAGTSGGNTQYF. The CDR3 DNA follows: TGTGCCAGCAGCGCCGGGACTAGCGGGGGGAATACGCAGTATTTT. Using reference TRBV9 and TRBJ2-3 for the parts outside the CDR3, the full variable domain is DSGVTQTPKHLITATGQRVTLRCSPRSGDLSVYWYQQSLDQGLQFLIQYYNGEERAKGNILERFSAQQFPDLHSELNLSSLELGDSALYFCASSAGTSGGNTQYFGPGTRLTVL.